This entry lists 10 T cell receptor beta chains sequenced from one sample in a study of OX40 agonist ivuxolimab in advanced cancers. Clones were sequenced by immunoSEQ multiplex PCR, and TCRdb holds only the in-frame ones, with some missing. This table has some 72,000 clones, around 93% appearing once. The sequencing used CD4+ or CD8+ T cells sorted from blood, collected in a trial of the OX40 agonist ivuxolimab. These receptor sequences come from an adult with an advanced solid tumor such as melanoma, head and neck, liver or kidney cancer.

V and J are TRBV18 and TRBJ1-1, with D unclear. Between the trimmed V and J ends, which lost 2 bases and 1 base, there was a span of 11 bases. The CDR3 runs to 15 residues. The V gene's germline CDR1 is KGHSH and CDR2 LQKENI. For the CDR3, the DNA is TGTGCCAGCTCACCAACTAGTGACACGAACACTGAAGCTTTCTTT. Protein sequence: CASSPTSDTNTEAFF.

The chain combines TRBV7-9 with TRBJ1-5; D is unclear. Germline assignment: CDR1 SEHNR and CDR2 FQNEAQ (reference sequence). V was pared by 1 base and J by 5 bases, with 12 bases between. The length of the CDR3 is 15 residues. The chain's CDR3 is CASSLGGLPDQPQHF. As DNA, the CDR3 is TGTGCCAGCAGCTTAGGAGGCCTGCCTGATCAGCCCCAGCATTTT.

The J gene is TRBJ2-7, the V gene TRBV6-6, with a weak D call TRBD2 (5 bases). The CDR3 consists of 14 residues. V shed 2 bases and J shed 5 bases, with 13 bases lying between them. Germline CDR1 MNHNY, CDR2 SVGAGI (reference sequence). CDR3 bases: TGTGCCAGCAGTTACCCGAGGGAAATCGACGAGCAGTACTTC. Amino acid sequence: CASSYPREIDEQYF.

V usage is TRBV19 and J usage is TRBJ1-1; perhaps TRBD1 as D (5 bases). The CDR3 spans 13 residues. Germline V gene lookup returns CDR1 LNHDA and CDR2 SQIVND (reference sequence). Trimming left V 2 bases short and J 5 bases short, with 9 bases between. The CDR3 loop is CASSITSGTEAFF. In DNA, the CDR3 is TGTGCCAGTAGTATAACCTCAGGGACTGAAGCTTTCTTT.

The chain has TRBV4-3 and TRBJ1-4; D possibly corresponds to TRBD1 (5 bases). Per germline, CDR1 LGHNA and CDR2 YSLEER. The CDR3 has 16 residues. With 0 bases removed from V and 8 bases from J, the gap between germline ends came to 16 bases. The DNA of the CDR3 is TGCGCCAGCAGCCAAGAGGCGTTGGGGCCAGGGGAAAAACTGTTTTTT. Residues: CASSQEALGPGEKLFF.

J is TRBJ2-7 and V is TRBV2, with D tentatively TRBD1 (6 bases). Germline CDR1 SNHLY, CDR2 FYNNEI. V was pared by 4 bases and J by 2 bases, with 12 bases between. The CDR3 totals 14 residues. The CDR3: CASSVRQVPYEQYF. The CDR3 DNA follows: TGTGCCAGCAGTGTAAGACAGGTCCCCTACGAGCAGTACTTC. Full variable domain (missing parts from reference TRBV2 and TRBJ2-7): EPEVTQTPSHQVTQMGQEVILRCVPISNHLYFYWYRQILGQKVEFLVSFYNNEISEKSEIFDDQFSVERPDGSNFTLKIRSTKLEDSAMYFCASSVRQVPYEQYFGPGTRLTVT.

The table lists this clone with a count of one. This chain's CDR3 is CASSIDRETGELFF. The CDR3 DNA sequence: TGTGCCAGTAGTATAGATCGGGAGACCGGGGAGCTGTTTTTT. The chain recombines TRBV19 with TRBJ2-2, with D possibly matching TRBD2 (6 bases). Germline values: CDR1 LNHDA, CDR2 SQIVND (reference sequence). The V end lost 0 bases, the J end lost 5 bases, and 7 bases lay between the germline ends. CDR3 length equals 14 residues.

The rearrangement links TRBV6-1 to TRBJ1-2; D ambiguous. V gave up 0 bases and J gave up 4 bases, with 9 bases separating them. This CDR3 is built from 14 residues. CDR1 and CDR2 from the germline V gene are MNHNS and SASEGT. The CDR3 protein is CASSEAPSAYGYTF. In DNA, the CDR3 is TGTGCCAGCAGTGAAGCGCCGTCAGCCTATGGCTACACCTTC.

V is TRBV6-6 and J is TRBJ2-7; the D gene is possibly TRBD1 (6 bases). From germline, CDR1 is MNHNY and CDR2 SVGAGI (reference sequence). V lost 2 bases to trimming and J lost 0 bases, with 14 bases between them. The CDR3 loop spans 16 amino acids. The CDR3 DNA follows: TGTGCCAGCAGTTACCCCCAGAGGGGGACCTCCTACGAGCAGTACTTC. It specifies CASSYPQRGTSYEQYF.

This clone was seen once. The chain is built from TRBV12-5 and TRBJ2-2; 9 bases map to TRBD2. CDR1 LGHNT and CDR2 FRNRAP come from the germline V gene. CDR3 length equals 18 residues. The V gene end was trimmed by 1 base and the J gene end by 7 bases; junction bases not matched to a gene: 13. The CDR3 is CASGLAPWLAGRNGELFF. The CDR3 DNA sequence: TGTGCTAGTGGTTTGGCCCCTTGGCTAGCGGGGCGGAACGGGGAGCTGTTTTTT.